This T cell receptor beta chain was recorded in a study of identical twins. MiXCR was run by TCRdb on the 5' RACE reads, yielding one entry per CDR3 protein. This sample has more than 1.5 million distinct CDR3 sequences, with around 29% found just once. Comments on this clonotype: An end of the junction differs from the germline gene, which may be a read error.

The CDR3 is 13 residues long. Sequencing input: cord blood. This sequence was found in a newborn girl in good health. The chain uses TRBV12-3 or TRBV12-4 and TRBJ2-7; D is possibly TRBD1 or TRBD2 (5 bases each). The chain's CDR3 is CASSLEGTYEQNF. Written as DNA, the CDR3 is TGTGCCAGCAGTTTAGAGGGGACCTACGAGCAGAACTTC.